The clone carrying this TCR beta chain has just a few counts. Its specificity is not known. This CDR3 contains 11 residues. CDR1 is SGHAT, CDR2 FQDESV, per germline (reference sequence). Trimming cost V 6 bases and J 4 bases, with 6 bases left between them. The entry originates in a study of beta chain features in type 1 diabetes. General observations from the study: In every one of the four CD4+ subsets, TCRB CDR3s were moderately but significantly shorter in Type 1 diabetes patients. PCR might preferentially amplify shorter templates, equally in patients and controls.

The whole isolated RNA underwent reverse transcription, so sequencing captured expressed TCRB transcripts. Repertoires were generated with immunoSEQ multiplex PCR, while TCRdb's copy carries only in-frame clones and drops some. Among roughly 140,000 clones listed, about a tenth were seen once. The sequenced sample consisted of central memory CD4+ T cells from blood. The receptor was derived from a man in his thirties or forties with type 1 diabetes. V is TRBV11-1 and J is TRBJ2-5; tentatively, D is TRBD1 (5 bases). The CDR3 sequence: CASRQGETQYF. As DNA, the CDR3 is TGTGCCAGCAGGCAGGGAGAGACCCAGTACTTC.